What follows are 29 T cell receptor beta chains derived from one specimen sequenced in a study of sequential checkpoint blockade in melanoma. Treatment specified: randomized to nivolumab then ipilimumab (arm A) or the reverse (arm B). Sequenced by immunoSEQ multiplex PCR; TCRdb stores in-frame clones only, minus some. This table holds 5,500 to 9,000 clones, over 25% found once. Sequenced here: tumor tissue (inferred from file names), sampled from a patient given nivolumab and ipilimumab in sequence. The receptors here all came from a human donor with melanoma.

The chain has TRBV29-1 and TRBJ2-3; 8 nucleotides align to TRBD2. J lost 2 bases, V lost 7 bases, and 11 bases had no gene match. This CDR3 has 15 residues. The germline V gene encodes CDR1 SQVTM and CDR2 ANQGSEA. CDR3 bases: TGCAGCGGCTGCCCCGGGACTAGATACACAGATACGCAGTATTTT. As protein: CSGCPGTRYTDTQYF.

This chain connects TRBV9 to TRBJ2-1; tentatively, D is TRBD2 (6 bases). The CDR3 spans 14 residues. V lost 4 bases and J 6 bases, leaving 14 bases between the germline ends. Germline V CDR1 and CDR2: SGDLS, YYNGEE. CDR3 residues: CASSPGTPSNEQFF. Here the CDR3 DNA reads TGTGCCAGCAGCCCCGGGACTCCTAGCAATGAGCAGTTCTTC.

This sequence joins TRBV6-8 and TRBJ1-3; tentatively, D is TRBD1 (5 bases). The CDR3 has 18 amino acids. Looked up from germline, CDR1 is MNHGY and CDR2 is SAAAGT. V was pared by 0 bases and J by 0 bases, with 15 bases between. This CDR3 reads CASSYSHRGVGSGNTIYF. CDR3 nucleotides: TGTGCCAGCAGTTACTCGCACCGAGGGGTAGGCTCTGGAAACACCATATATTTT.

This clone was seen a handful of times. V gene TRBV11-3 combines with J gene TRBJ2-7, with 8 bases lining up with TRBD2. In germline, CDR1 is SGHNT, CDR2 YENEEA. The CDR3 has 17 amino acids. Trimming at V came to 5 bases and at J to 0 bases, leaving 12 bases not matched to a gene. CDR3 bases: TGTGCCAGCAGCCCCTCACCCCGGGCGGGGGGCTCCTACGAGCAGTACTTC. It yields the protein CASSPSPRAGGSYEQYF.

This clone was counted a few times. The chain joins TRBV11-3 to TRBJ1-3, with a weak D call TRBD1 (5 bases). The CDR3 spans 15 residues. The germline V gene has CDR1 SGHNT and CDR2 YENEEA. Trimming took off 5 bases at V and 4 bases at J, with 15 bases between the two ends. The CDR3 protein is CASSPMGLGGNTIYF. The CDR3 region has the DNA TGTGCCAGCAGCCCCATGGGGCTGGGAGGAAACACCATATATTTT.

The J gene is TRBJ2-1, the V gene TRBV5-1, with 13 nucleotides matching TRBD2. V lost 5 bases to trimming and J lost 6 bases; unmatched junction nucleotides: 5. Germline V gives CDR1 SGHRS, CDR2 YFSETQ. CDR3 length: 15 residues. CDR3 in amino acids: CASSWTSGSGNEQFF. As DNA, the CDR3 is TGCGCCAGCAGTTGGACTAGCGGGAGTGGCAATGAGCAGTTCTTC.

The chain uses TRBV30 and TRBJ2-7; D perhaps matches TRBD2 (5 bases). The CDR3 has 13 residues. Germline values: CDR1 GTSNPN, CDR2 SVGIG (reference sequence). Trimming stripped 2 bases from V and 7 bases from J, with 15 bases between. This CDR3 reads CAWSSSRWEEQYF. DNA for the CDR3: TGTGCCTGGAGTAGTTCACGGTGGGAGGAGCAGTACTTC. Full variable domain (remainder filled in from reference TRBV30 and TRBJ2-7): SQTIHQWPATLVQPVGSPLSLECTVEGTSNPNLYWYRQAAGRGLQLLFYSVGIGQISSEVPQNLSASRPQDRQFILSSKKLLLSDSGFYLCAWSSSRWEEQYFGPGTRLTVT.

The rearrangement joins TRBV10-2 to TRBJ2-7; TRBD1 might be the D (6 bases). CDR1 WSHSY and CDR2 SAAADI come from the germline V gene. The CDR3 consists of 14 residues. The V gene lost 6 bases and the J gene lost 1 base, with 13 bases spanning the gap. The CDR3 protein is CASRKLRGSYEQYF. CDR3 nucleotides: TGCGCCAGCAGGAAGCTTAGGGGGTCCTACGAGCAGTACTTC.

This clone showed up just a few times. The CDR3 bases are TGTGCCAGCAGTTCCCCCGGGAGCGGGGGGTCCTACAATGAGCAGTTCTTC. Protein sequence: CASSSPGSGGSYNEQFF. This chain connects TRBV6-8 to TRBJ2-1; 9 nucleotides line up with TRBD2. The V gene end was trimmed by 4 bases and the J gene end by 1 base; junction bases not matched to a gene: 8. This CDR3 has 17 amino acids. Germline V lookup: CDR1 MNHGY, CDR2 SAAAGT.

V and J are TRBV14 and TRBJ1-1; D might be TRBD1 (6 bases). The CDR3 runs to 13 residues. The germline V gene has CDR1 SGHDN and CDR2 FVKESK. Trimming removed 7 bases at V and 7 bases at J, with 16 bases between. In DNA form, the CDR3 reads TGTGCCAGCAAAAGACAGGTGGAGGGTGAAGCTTTCTTT. Its translation: CASKRQVEGEAFF.

The chain joins TRBV19 to TRBJ2-1; 10 positions agree with TRBD2. In germline, CDR1 is LNHDA, CDR2 SQIVND (reference sequence). With 6 bases clipped from V and 8 bases from J, the junction kept 7 bases outside the gene matches. The CDR3 is 14 residues long. The CDR3 DNA reads as TGTGCCAGTAGGGCCGGGACTAGCGACGATGAGCAGTTCTTC. Its translation is CASRAGTSDDEQFF.

This clone is classed as medium-sized (0.01 to 0.1%). The rearrangement joins TRBV6-1 to TRBJ2-1; 10 bases agree with TRBD2. Per the germline V gene, CDR1 is MNHNS and CDR2 is SASEGT. This CDR3 spans 15 amino acids. Unmatched junction bases numbered 4, after V lost 1 base and J lost 7 bases. The CDR3 loop reads CASSEGSGRWNEQFF. CDR3 nucleotides: TGTGCCAGCAGTGAAGGTAGCGGGAGGTGGAATGAGCAGTTCTTC.

In this sample, this clone turned up a few times. This chain joins TRBV11-3 and TRBJ2-7, with 12 nucleotides matching TRBD2. Trimming at V came to 1 base and at J to 2 bases, leaving 6 bases not matched to a gene. This CDR3 is built from 17 residues. Germline CDR1 reads SGHNT; CDR2 reads YENEEA. The CDR3 reads CASSLGARLAGAYEQYF. CDR3 DNA: TGTGCCAGCAGCTTAGGGGCTCGACTAGCGGGAGCCTACGAGCAGTACTTC.

This clone occurred a few times. V gene TRBV28 combines with J gene TRBJ1-2; TRBD1 aligns across 9 bases. The J segment lost 7 bases and the V segment lost 5 bases, leaving 8 bases of the junction unmatched. CDR3 length equals 14 residues. Germline V CDR1 and CDR2: MDHEN, SYDVKM. The CDR3 region has the DNA TGTGCCAGCAGTCCGGGGACAGGGTGGAGTGGCTACACCTTC. Translated: CASSPGTGWSGYTF.

The chain has TRBV5-1 and TRBJ1-2; TRBD1 aligns across 8 bases. Germline-derived CDR1 and CDR2 are SGHRS and YFSETQ. V trimming: 3 bases; J trimming: 8 bases; junction bases outside the gene matches: 9. The CDR3 is 14 amino acids. The CDR3 sequence: CASSSLTGGYGYTF. The CDR3 DNA follows: TGCGCCAGCAGCTCACTTACAGGGGGGTACGGCTACACCTTC.

There are a few counts of this clone. The chain combines TRBV6-8 with TRBJ1-4, with D unclear. The CDR3 spans 15 residues. The V end was cut by 5 bases, the J end by 6 bases, with 16 bases between. CDR1 and CDR2 (germline): MNHGY, SAAAGT. The CDR3 spells CASSVGPRVDEKLFF. The CDR3 DNA follows: TGTGCCAGCAGTGTCGGCCCCCGGGTAGATGAAAAACTGTTTTTT.

This clone was seen at least ten times. V gene TRBV10-3 combines with J gene TRBJ2-3; D may be TRBD1 (5 bases). This CDR3 region has 14 residues. Germline CDR1 ENHRY, CDR2 SYGVKD. V dropped 0 bases and J dropped 6 bases, with 10 bases sitting between them. The CDR3 DNA is TGTGCCATCAGTGAGTCGGTGGACACCGATACGCAGTATTTT. This sequence encodes CAISESVDTDTQYF.

This clone was seen a few times. The V call is TRBV6-8, the J call TRBJ2-1; 7 bases map to TRBD2. The CDR3 runs to 14 residues. J was trimmed by 6 bases and V by 10 bases; bases with no gene match: 12. CDR1 is MNHGY and CDR2 is SAAAGT in the germline V gene. CDR3 DNA sequence: TGTGCCACCCGGGGCGGGAGTACGGTCAATGAGCAGTTCTTC. Amino acids: CATRGGSTVNEQFF.

This clone was recorded at least ten times. V and J are TRBV6-8 and TRBJ2-1; 9 bases agree with TRBD2. CDR3 length: 16 amino acids. The V gene end was trimmed by 10 bases and the J gene end by 4 bases; junction bases not matched to a gene: 14. Germline V lookup: CDR1 MNHGY, CDR2 SAAAGT. This CDR3 reads CAISLLAGTQYNEQFF. In nucleotides, the CDR3 is TGTGCCATCAGCTTACTAGCGGGTACGCAATACAATGAGCAGTTCTTC.

A note on this clone: One end of the junction is discordant with germline, which a read error may explain. V gene TRBV6-8 combines with J gene TRBJ1-4; 9 bases line up with TRBD1. Per the germline V gene, CDR1 is MNHGY and CDR2 is SAAAGT. The CDR3 length is 14 residues. The CDR3 reads CAISTGGGEEKLFF. The DNA for the CDR3 is TGTGCCATCAGTACAGGGGGCGGAGAGGAAAAACTGTTTTTT.

The chain has TRBV14 and TRBJ2-7; D not resolved. The V and J ends lost 2 bases and 4 bases respectively, with 12 bases between them. Per the germline V gene, CDR1 is SGHDN and CDR2 is FVKESK. The CDR3 has 14 amino acids. The DNA for the CDR3 is TGTGCCAGCAGCCAACTAAACCTACTATACGAGCAGTACTTC. Encoded protein: CASSQLNLLYEQYF.

The V and J genes are TRBV18 and TRBJ2-7, with 7 bases identical to TRBD1. V lost 1 base, J lost 0 bases, and 3 bases stayed unmatched. The CDR3 has 15 residues. CDR1 and CDR2 (germline): KGHSH, LQKENI. CDR3 nucleotides: TGTGCCAGCTCACCACGGACAGGCTACTCCTACGAGCAGTACTTC. This codes for CASSPRTGYSYEQYF.

This clone has just a few counts. V and J are TRBV6-8 and TRBJ2-5, with unresolved D. The germline CDR1 and CDR2 sequences are MNHGY and SAAAGT. The V end lost 4 bases, the J end lost 2 bases, and 8 bases lay between the germline ends. This CDR3 is 13 amino acids long. In DNA form, the CDR3 reads TGTGCCAGCAGTTGGACCCGTCAAGAGACCCAGTACTTC. Translated, it gives CASSWTRQETQYF.

This clone was picked up one time. V is TRBV5-1 and J is TRBJ1-1, with D hard to call. Germline lookup yields CDR1 SGHRS and CDR2 YFSETQ. The CDR3 spans 14 residues. V lost 5 bases and J 0 bases, leaving 11 bases between the germline ends. The CDR3 protein is CASSLDRLNTEAFF. CDR3 nucleotide sequence: TGCGCCAGCAGTCTAGACCGACTGAACACTGAAGCTTTCTTT.

This clone was observed at least ten times. The rearrangement uses TRBV9 and TRBJ2-3, with 7 bases that match TRBD2. The trim removed 0 bases at V and 3 bases at J, leaving 10 bases unmatched. This CDR3 contains 17 residues. Germline V gene sequence: CDR1 SGDLS, CDR2 YYNGEE. CDR3 protein: CASSVGPGRERTDTQYF. Here the CDR3 DNA reads TGTGCCAGCAGCGTAGGCCCCGGGCGGGAGAGAACAGATACGCAGTATTTT.

By sample share, this clone is medium-sized (0.01 to 0.1%). This rearrangement joins TRBV4-1 to TRBJ2-3; 12 bases fit TRBD1. This CDR3 has 19 amino acids. V lost 1 base, J lost 9 bases, and 17 bases stayed unmatched. Germline loops: CDR1 MGHRA, CDR2 YSYEKL. The CDR3 spells CASSQVGEAGTGGSMTQYF. The CDR3 DNA is TGCGCCAGCAGCCAAGTGGGGGAAGCGGGGACAGGGGGCTCAATGACGCAGTATTTT.

The CDR3 loop reads CASSPQGGGNQPQHF. The CDR3 coding sequence is TGTGCCAGCAGCCCGCAGGGGGGGGGCAATCAGCCCCAGCATTTT. The rearrangement links TRBV11-3 to TRBJ1-5; TRBD1 matches at 7 bases. CDR3 length equals 15 residues. CDR1 and CDR2 (germline): SGHNT, YENEEA. V shed 5 bases and J 2 bases; nucleotides not matched to a gene: 6. The full variable domain, with the rest looked up from reference TRBV11-3 and TRBJ1-5, is EAGVVQSPRYKIIEKKQPVAFWCNPISGHNTLYWYLQNLGQGPELLIRYENEEAVDDSQLPKDRFSAERLKGVDSTLKIQPAELGDSAVYLCASSPQGGGNQPQHFGDGTRLSIL.

This chain uses TRBV28 with TRBJ2-7, with 7 nucleotides matching TRBD2. This CDR3 comprises 15 residues. Unmatched junction bases numbered 13, after V lost 6 bases and J lost 5 bases. Germline CDR1 MDHEN, CDR2 SYDVKM. CDR3: CASSDHRGRGHEQYF. CDR3 coding DNA: TGTGCCAGCAGCGACCATCGCGGGAGAGGTCACGAGCAGTACTTC.

This clone has only a few counts. The CDR3 DNA reads as TGTGCCTGGGCAGCTAGGGCAGGACCCACAGATACGCAGTATTTT. It specifies CAWAARAGPTDTQYF. V gene TRBV30 combines with J gene TRBJ2-3, with no clear D. Germline loops: CDR1 GTSNPN, CDR2 SVGIG (reference sequence). This CDR3 contains 15 residues. V gave up 5 bases and J gave up 2 bases, with 17 bases separating them.